This T cell receptor beta chain was found in a study of regulatory T cells in long-lasting Graves disease. Through Arm-PCR of CDR3 regions and iRepertoire HTBI primers, TCR beta libraries were built. Via MiXCR, TCRdb re-called the multiplex PCR reads, giving one row per CDR3 protein. The sample has about 540,000 distinct CDR3 sequences, roughly 13% seen once. Trimming at V came to 5 bases and at J to 2 bases, leaving 5 bases not matched to a gene. The CDR3 has 15 residues. The germline CDR1 and CDR2 sequences are LNHNV and YYDKDF (reference sequence). The table lists this clonotype with many counts. Time point of the sample: newly diagnosed GD, antithyroid drugs for less than 3 months. Making the TCR library involved RNA that had been extracted from PBMCs. These data were also reused for a study on T cells in Graves' hyperthyroidism and ophthalmopathy.

The sequencing here drew on peripheral blood mononuclear cells (PBMCs), taken at new diagnosis, from a patient treated with antithyroid drugs. This receptor was taken from a man aged 25-45 years with Graves disease. The chain employs TRBV15 and TRBJ2-7, with 11 bases fitting TRBD1. CDR3 coding DNA: TGTGCCACCAGCTCTTTGGGACAGGGGGCCTACGAGCAGTACTTC. It codes for CATSSLGQGAYEQYF.